This T cell receptor beta chain was sequenced for a study of PD-L1 blockade in urothelial cancer. Produced via immunoSEQ multiplex PCR; TCRdb's table is partial and in-frame only. Of about 38,000 clones listed, roughly 90% were seen once; the top ten hold around 1.8%. The ends lost 4 bases at V and 4 bases at J; junction bases unmatched: 10. This CDR3 contains 17 residues. Germline V gene lookup returns CDR1 SGDLS and CDR2 YYNGEE. The source was PBMCs, collected around atezolizumab (anti-PD-L1) treatment. This chain connects TRBV9 to TRBJ2-7; TRBD2 aligns across 14 bases. This TCR came from a man in his fifties or sixties with urothelial cancer. CDR3 DNA sequence: TGTGCCAGCAGCCCAGGGTCGGGACTAGCGGGAGTTTACGAGCAGTACTTC. Protein product: CASSPGSGLAGVYEQYF.